This is a list of T cell receptor beta chains from one sample in a study of control samples from healthy donors and cancer patients. Assay: immunoSEQ multiplex PCR; the TCRdb copy retains only in-frame clones and omits some. Here the sample spans fewer than 500,000 clones, 80% to 95% being singletons. Specimen: PBMCs. Source of these receptors: a man aged 40-50 years with head and neck cancer. CDR3s include the opening cysteine and the closing phenylalanine or tryptophan. D genes are given only for firm matches. Part of the rows lack a size; the others show once, few, many or a class for expanded clones.

clone_size d_call j_call v_call cdr3_nt cdr3_aa
NA NA TRBJ2-7 TRBV9 TGTGCCAGCAGCGTAGACGGGGGGCGGGAGCAGTACTTC CASSVDGGREQYF
NA NA TRBJ2-2 TRBV7-2 TGTGCCAGCAGCTCCCTCCGAAGAGGAAACACCGGGGAGCTGTTTTTT CASSSLRRGNTGELFF
NA NA TRBJ2-2 TRBV11-2 TGTGCCAGCAGCACGGGACGGAACACCGGGGAGCTGTTTTTT CASSTGRNTGELFF
NA TRBD2 TRBJ2-1 TRBV11-2 TGTGCCAGCAGCTTAGGTCTAGCGGTGAACAATGAGCAGTTCTTC CASSLGLAVNNEQFF
NA NA TRBJ2-1 TRBV2 TGTGCCAGCAGTGAACGGGTGGGGTTCAATGAGCAGTTCTTC CASSERVGFNEQFF
once NA TRBJ2-1 TRBV6-2/TRBV6-3 TGTGCCAGCAGTTTGGCTAGCGTTTTCGGCAATGAGCAGTTCTTC CASSLASVFGNEQFF
once NA TRBJ2-7 TRBV28 TGTGCCAGCAGTTCCTCCTACCGGACCGGTCGAGACTTC CASSSSYRTGRDF
NA NA TRBJ2-7 TRBV2 TGTGCCAACACGGATCGGGACTCCTACGAGCAGTACTTC CANTDRDSYEQYF
NA NA TRBJ1-5 TRBV9 TGTGCCAGCAGCGTAGCCCCGAATCAGCCCCAGCATTTT CASSVAPNQPQHF
few NA TRBJ2-7 TRBV5-1 TGCGCCAGCAGCTTGGAAGCCAGAACCTACGAGCAGTACTTC CASSLEARTYEQYF